The rows below give T cell receptor beta chains drawn from one sample of a study of T cell responses to AZD1222 COVID-19 vaccine. Sequenced by immunoSEQ multiplex PCR; TCRdb stores in-frame clones only, minus some. The repertoire holds about 120,000 clones, with roughly nine tenths as singletons. This sample comprised peripheral blood, obtained on day 0 of AZD1222 vaccination. These receptors were taken from an adult in good health. Each CDR3 is given with its conserved first and last residue. A D gene is named only where the DNA matches it firmly. The listing skips clone size in some rows; elsewhere it reads once, few, many or a size class.

TRBJ2-4,-,TRBV21-1,-,CASSRRNIQYF,TGTGCCAGCAGTAGACGAAACATTCAGTACTTC
TRBJ2-2,-,TRBV5-1,-,CASSRLGLGGTGELFF,TGCGCCAGCAGCCGGCTAGGCCTCGGCGGCACCGGGGAGCTGTTTTTT
TRBJ2-1,-,TRBV2,TRBD1,CASRGQGGNEQFF,TGTGCCAGCAGGGGACAGGGTGGCAATGAGCAGTTCTTC
TRBJ2-1,few,TRBV2,TRBD1,CASSVRQGANEQFF,TGTGCCAGCAGTGTCCGGCAGGGGGCTAATGAGCAGTTCTTC
TRBJ2-2,-,TRBV7-8,TRBD1,CASSSRTGRNTGELFF,TGTGCCAGCAGCTCCCGGACAGGGAGGAACACCGGGGAGCTGTTTTTT
TRBJ2-1,-,TRBV21-1,-,CASRPIVVSSYNEQFF,TGTGCCAGCCGGCCTATCGTGGTATCCTCCTACAATGAGCAGTTCTTC
TRBJ2-2,-,TRBV13,TRBD2,CASSHGGLAGANTGELFF,TGTGCCAGCAGTCACGGGGGACTAGCGGGAGCGAACACCGGGGAGCTGTTTTTT
TRBJ1-5,-,TRBV19,TRBD1,CASTWTGVNQPQHF,TGTGCCAGTACCTGGACAGGGGTCAATCAGCCCCAGCATTTT
TRBJ2-7,-,TRBV19,-,CASSTAPPYEQYF,TGTGCCAGTAGTACGGCCCCTCCCTACGAGCAGTACTTC
TRBJ2-7,-,TRBV6-4,-,CASSPTGDPYEQYF,TGTGCCAGCAGCCCTACGGGGGACCCCTACGAGCAGTACTTC
TRBJ2-5,-,TRBV24-1,-,CATSDLGTSETQYF,TGTGCCACCAGTGACCTCGGGACAAGCGAGACCCAGTACTTC
TRBJ1-2,-,TRBV19,TRBD1,CASSPDRGSGYTF,TGTGCCAGTAGTCCCGACAGGGGGAGTGGCTACACCTTC
TRBJ2-2,once,TRBV19,TRBD2,CASSMRLGGLAGGSNTGELFF,TGTGCCAGTAGTATGCGTCTGGGGGGACTAGCGGGAGGTTCGAACACCGGGGAGCTGTTTTTT
TRBJ2-3,-,TRBV11-2,TRBD1,CASSSDRTSTDTQYF,TGTGCCAGCAGCTCGGACAGGACCTCCACAGATACGCAGTATTTT
TRBJ2-1,-,TRBV2,TRBD1,CASRQGANDEQFF,TGTGCCAGCAGGCAGGGGGCTAACGATGAGCAGTTCTTC
TRBJ2-5,-,TRBV19,TRBD1,CASSIPPDRGGETQYF,TGTGCCAGTAGTATACCCCCGGACAGGGGGGGAGAGACCCAGTACTTC
TRBJ2-1,-,TRBV6-5,-,CASSSRWGGHEQFF,TGTGCCAGCAGCTCCCGGTGGGGGGGGCATGAGCAGTTCTTC
TRBJ1-2,-,TRBV29-1,-,CSVGRPGYGYTF,TGCAGCGTTGGTAGGCCCGGCTATGGCTACACCTTC
TRBJ1-2,-,TRBV6-2/TRBV6-3,-,CASSRRTGRPNYGYTF,TGTGCCAGCAGTCGCCGCACGGGACGGCCTAACTATGGCTACACCTTC
TRBJ2-2,-,TRBV7-3,-,CASSLNPGASTGELFF,TGTGCCAGCAGCTTGAACCCAGGGGCCTCCACCGGGGAGCTGTTTTTT
TRBJ2-3,once,TRBV10-3,TRBD2,CAISTSGRTDTQYF,TGTGCCATCAGTACTAGCGGACGCACAGATACGCAGTATTTT
TRBJ2-6,-,TRBV3-1/TRBV3-2,-,CASSHSGANVLTF,TGTGCCAGCAGCCATTCTGGGGCCAACGTCCTGACTTTC
TRBJ2-1,-,TRBV5-1,TRBD1,CASSPGQGSYNEQFF,TGCGCCAGCAGCCCCGGACAGGGGTCCTACAATGAGCAGTTCTTC
TRBJ2-7,-,TRBV2,-,CASRGDGNHEQYF,TGTGCCAGCAGAGGGGACGGTAACCACGAGCAGTACTTC
TRBJ2-7,-,TRBV19,TRBD2,CASSKRLAGGPYEQYF,TGTGCCAGTAGTAAGCGACTAGCGGGAGGGCCCTACGAGCAGTACTTC
TRBJ1-4,-,TRBV5-1,-,CASSLVGEKLFF,TGCGCCAGCAGCTTGGTGGGTGAAAAACTGTTTTTT
TRBJ1-4,-,TRBV12-3/TRBV12-4,-,CATGPTNEKLFF,TGTGCCACCGGGCCAACTAATGAAAAACTGTTTTTT
TRBJ2-1,few,TRBV7-7,-,CASSFGKRRLYNEQFF,TGTGCTAGCAGCTTCGGGAAGAGACGGTTATACAATGAGCAGTTCTTC
TRBJ2-7,-,TRBV6-5,-,CASTFGGRGSEQYF,TGTGCCAGCACTTTTGGGGGGAGAGGGTCCGAGCAGTACTTC
TRBJ2-5,-,TRBV3-1/TRBV3-2,-,CASSPPGGPSETQYF,TGTGCCAGCAGCCCCCCCGGGGGCCCATCGGAGACCCAGTACTTC
TRBJ2-7,-,TRBV14,-,CASSQGLLYEQYF,TGTGCCAGCAGCCAGGGACTGCTCTACGAGCAGTACTTC
TRBJ2-1,-,TRBV11-3,-,CASSTPSVSEQFF,TGTGCCAGCAGCACCCCTAGCGTGAGTGAGCAGTTCTTC
TRBJ2-7,-,TRBV5-4,TRBD2,CASSLASGTASSYEQYF,TGTGCCAGCAGCTTGGCCAGCGGGACGGCCAGCTCCTACGAGCAGTACTTC
TRBJ1-1,-,TRBV5-1,TRBD1,CASSAGQGATEAFF,TGCGCCAGCAGCGCGGGACAGGGTGCCACTGAAGCTTTCTTT
TRBJ1-3,-,TRBV9,-,CASSADTLSGNTIYF,TGTGCCAGCAGCGCCGACACCCTCTCTGGAAACACCATATATTTT
TRBJ1-5,-,TRBV2,-,CASSVYPVGSNQPQHF,TGTGCCAGCAGTGTATATCCTGTCGGAAGCAATCAGCCCCAGCATTTT
TRBJ1-3,-,TRBV6-5,-,CASSLWRGQNTIYF,TGTGCCAGCAGTCTCTGGCGGGGCCAAAACACCATATATTTT
TRBJ2-7,-,TRBV9,-,CASSGISHEQYF,TGTGCCAGCTCCGGGATTTCCCACGAGCAGTACTTC
TRBJ2-4,-,TRBV28,-,CASSFGGGENIQYF,TGTGCCAGCAGTTTTGGAGGGGGTGAAAACATTCAGTACTTC
TRBJ2-7,few,TRBV28,-,CASSLSLAFLSYEQYF,TGTGCCAGCAGTTTATCCCTAGCTTTCCTCTCCTACGAGCAGTACTTC
TRBJ1-3,few,TRBV11-2,-,CASSPLWGGGFSGNTIYF,TGTGCCAGCAGCCCACTCTGGGGCGGAGGGTTCTCTGGAAACACCATATATTTT
TRBJ1-1,-,TRBV5-6,-,CASSLRNRANTEAFF,TGTGCCAGCAGCTTGAGGAACAGGGCGAACACTGAAGCTTTCTTT
TRBJ1-2,-,TRBV19,TRBD1,CASSRQGGNYGYTF,TGTGCCAGTAGCCGACAGGGCGGGAACTATGGCTACACCTTC
TRBJ1-6,few,TRBV28,TRBD1,CASSLPTGRYGSPLHF,TGTGCCAGCAGTTTACCGACAGGGAGGTATGGTTCACCCCTCCACTTT
TRBJ1-1,-,TRBV3-1/TRBV3-2,-,CASSSRDKGKAFF,TGTGCCAGCAGCTCCCGGGACAAGGGGAAAGCTTTCTTT
TRBJ2-1,once,TRBV6-1,-,CASSDNPGLGGYNEQFF,TGTGCCAGCAGTGATAACCCTGGTCTAGGGGGCTACAATGAGCAGTTCTTC
TRBJ2-6,-,TRBV7-2,-,CASSRAGSGANVLTF,TGTGCCAGCAGCCGGGCTGGCTCTGGGGCCAACGTCCTGACTTTC
TRBJ2-3,-,TRBV9,-,CASSVAARTDTQYF,TGTGCCAGCAGCGTAGCGGCCCGCACAGATACGCAGTATTTT
TRBJ1-6,-,TRBV5-4,-,CASSNPGTANNSPLHF,TGTGCCAGCAGCAACCCCGGGACTGCAAATAATTCACCCCTCCACTTT
TRBJ1-3,-,TRBV5-1,-,CASRVFSGNTIYF,TGCGCCAGCAGAGTTTTCTCTGGAAACACCATATATTTT
TRBJ2-1,-,TRBV7-8,TRBD1,CASSLGQGTYNEQFF,TGTGCCAGCAGCTTAGGACAGGGGACCTACAATGAGCAGTTCTTC
TRBJ2-3,-,TRBV12-3/TRBV12-4,-,CASSRRDTQYF,TGTGCCAGCAGCCGGAGAGATACGCAGTATTTT
TRBJ2-7,-,TRBV7-3,TRBD2,CASSFALAGAREQYF,TGTGCCAGCAGCTTCGCACTAGCGGGAGCCAGGGAGCAGTACTTC
TRBJ2-3,-,TRBV6-4,-,CASSDSGRSVGTQYF,TGTGCCAGCAGTGACTCGGGGCGTTCCGTGGGTACGCAGTATTTT
TRBJ2-7,-,TRBV6-5,-,CASRPQGPYEQYF,TGTGCCAGCAGGCCCCAGGGTCCCTACGAGCAGTACTTC
TRBJ1-4,-,TRBV30,-,CAWRAGGTTNEKLFF,TGTGCCTGGAGGGCAGGTGGAACAACTAATGAAAAACTGTTTTTT
TRBJ2-2,-,TRBV2,TRBD2,CASSDDLAGDGGELFF,TGTGCCAGCAGTGATGATCTAGCGGGAGATGGCGGGGAGCTGTTTTTT
TRBJ1-1,-,TRBV18,-,CASSPRPGSNTEAFF,TGTGCCAGCTCACCTCGGCCGGGGTCGAACACTGAAGCTTTCTTT